These 18 T cell receptor beta chains came from one sample sequenced in a study of T cell changes during pregnancy in multiple sclerosis. This table comes from immunoSEQ multiplex PCR, and its TCRdb copy is limited to in-frame clones, with some not included. This sample has roughly 75,000 clones, with 70% to 90% found just once. The source was peripheral blood, collected before pregnancy. Every receptor here comes from a female donor with multiple sclerosis, enrolled in a pregnancy study.

The chain recombines TRBV27 with TRBJ2-5; 9 bases are a match to TRBD2. The germline CDR1 and CDR2 sequences are MNHEY and SMNVEV (reference sequence). J was trimmed by 9 bases and V by 6 bases; bases with no gene match: 11. The CDR3 covers 14 residues. The CDR3 sequence is CASRLSGTSNAQYF. Here the CDR3 DNA reads TGTGCCAGCAGGCTATCCGGGACTAGCAACGCCCAGTACTTC.

The chain couples TRBV21-1 to TRBJ1-2; the table's D call TRBD1 went unverified against the DNA. TRBV21-1 is reported as a pseudogene. This CDR3 has 16 amino acids. DNA of the CDR3: TGTGCCAGCAGCACAAAACAAGAACAGGGAGACTATGGCTACACCTTC. Amino acids: CASSTKQEQGDYGYTF.

The chain recombines TRBV7-9 with TRBJ2-2; D is perhaps TRBD1 (6 bases). V was pared by 6 bases and J by 6 bases, with 14 bases between. Germline CDR1 is SEHNR and CDR2 is FQNEAQ (reference sequence). This CDR3 has 14 amino acids. The CDR3 loop is CASSRTGTAGELFF. In DNA, the CDR3 is TGTGCCAGCAGTCGAACAGGGACGGCCGGGGAGCTGTTTTTT.

This sequence joins TRBV2 and TRBJ2-1; 8 bases are shared with TRBD2. Germline V gene sequence: CDR1 SNHLY, CDR2 FYNNEI. This CDR3 has 13 amino acids. The junction had 5 bases not matched to a gene; V was cut back by 6 bases and J by 7 bases. CDR3 residues: CASSLGRANEQFF. The DNA of the CDR3 is TGTGCCAGCAGCCTCGGGAGGGCGAATGAGCAGTTCTTC.

The rearrangement joins TRBV9 to TRBJ2-1; 8 bases fit TRBD2. Germline CDR1 reads SGDLS; CDR2 reads YYNGEE. V lost 4 bases, J lost 7 bases, and 7 bases stayed unmatched. This CDR3 has 14 residues. The CDR3 here is CASSLSGGSNEQFF. The CDR3 DNA sequence: TGTGCCAGCAGCCTCTCGGGGGGGAGTAATGAGCAGTTCTTC.

This chain links TRBV5-1 with TRBJ1-3; possibly TRBD1 for D (5 bases). The germline gives CDR1 SGHRS, CDR2 YFSETQ. This CDR3 is built from 14 residues. Between the trimmed V and J ends, which lost 0 bases and 2 bases, there was a span of 6 bases. As DNA, the CDR3 is TGCGCCAGCAGCTTGGACAGGCCTGGAAACACCATATATTTT. This codes for CASSLDRPGNTIYF.

The chain carries TRBV6-6 and TRBJ2-5; D perhaps matches TRBD1 (5 bases). V was shortened by 2 bases and J by 5 bases, with 12 bases between the two germline ends. The V gene's germline CDR1 is MNHNY and CDR2 SVGAGI (reference sequence). The CDR3 is 14 residues long. Here the CDR3 reads CASSYRTPVETQYF. CDR3 bases: TGTGCCAGCAGTTACCGGACACCCGTGGAGACCCAGTACTTC.

The V gene is TRBV6-1, the J gene TRBJ1-2; D gene uncertain. Between the trimmed V and J ends, which lost 1 base and 0 bases, there was a span of 9 bases. There are 15 residues in the CDR3. Germline CDR1 MNHNS, CDR2 SASEGT. In nucleotides, the CDR3 is TGTGCCAGCAGTGAAGTGGTGCGCCCTAACTATGGCTACACCTTC. Amino acids: CASSEVVRPNYGYTF.

This chain connects TRBV7-3 to TRBJ2-3; D is perhaps TRBD2 (5 bases). The CDR3 length is 14 residues. Trimming shortened V by 5 bases and J by 4 bases, and 13 bases separated the two germline ends. Germline CDR1 and CDR2: SGHTA and FQGTGA. The CDR3 bases are TGTGCCAGCAGCAGGGCGGGTTACGCAGATACGCAGTATTTT. Residues: CASSRAGYADTQYF.

The chain joins TRBV9 to TRBJ2-1; 7 positions agree with TRBD1. The trim removed 4 bases at V and 5 bases at J, leaving 9 bases unmatched. This CDR3 has 15 amino acids. From germline, CDR1 is SGDLS and CDR2 YYNGEE. Written as DNA, the CDR3 is TGTGCCAGCAGCTCGCGGACAGGCTTGAACAATGAGCAGTTCTTC. Protein sequence: CASSSRTGLNNEQFF.

The chain couples TRBV20-1 to TRBJ1-2; D uncertain. Germline V CDR1 and CDR2: DFQATT, SNEGSKA (reference sequence). The V and J ends lost 2 bases and 7 bases respectively, with 8 bases between them. The CDR3 length is 11 residues. The CDR3 DNA reads as TGCAGTGCTAGATGGGGAGGTGGCTACACCTTC. It is translated as CSARWGGGYTF.

The chain joins TRBV7-9 to TRBJ1-4; 9 nucleotides agree with TRBD1. The V gene end was trimmed by 6 bases and the J gene end by 0 bases; junction bases not matched to a gene: 2. Germline values: CDR1 SEHNR, CDR2 FQNEAQ (reference sequence). The length of the CDR3 is 15 residues. The CDR3 protein is CASRGQGATNEKLFF. For the CDR3, the DNA is TGTGCCAGCAGGGGACAGGGCGCAACTAATGAAAAACTGTTTTTT.

The chain uses TRBV5-1 and TRBJ1-1, with 7 bases lining up with TRBD1. Trimming cost V 0 bases and J 3 bases; bases outside gene matches: 5. The germline V gene has CDR1 SGHRS and CDR2 YFSETQ. CDR3 length: 15 amino acids. The CDR3 DNA is TGCGCCAGCAGCTTGGTCCTGACAGGGCACACTGAAGCTTTCTTT. It is translated as CASSLVLTGHTEAFF.

The V call is TRBV5-1, the J call TRBJ1-2; possibly TRBD1 for D (6 bases). The CDR3 runs to 14 residues. Per germline, CDR1 SGHRS and CDR2 YFSETQ. With 3 bases removed from V and 6 bases from J, the gap between germline ends came to 15 bases. CDR3: CASSSPTGSDGYTF. DNA for the CDR3: TGCGCCAGCAGCTCACCGACAGGATCAGATGGCTACACCTTC. Variable domain in full (rest from reference TRBV5-1 and TRBJ1-2): KAGVTQTPRYLIKTRGQQVTLSCSPISGHRSVSWYQQTPGQGLQFLFEYFSETQRNKGNFPGRFSGRQFSNSRSEMNVSTLELGDSALYLCASSSPTGSDGYTFGSGTRLTVV.

The J gene is TRBJ2-5, the V gene TRBV30; no reliable D call. V lost 1 base and J 5 bases, leaving 8 bases between the germline ends. The germline gives CDR1 GTSNPN, CDR2 SVGIG (reference sequence). The CDR3 consists of 12 residues. CDR3 in DNA: TGTGCCTGGAGTGACAGCACGGAGACCCAGTACTTC. Residues: CAWSDSTETQYF. Together with reference TRBV30 and TRBJ2-5, the CDR3 gives the full variable domain: SQTIHQWPATLVQPVGSPLSLECTVEGTSNPNLYWYRQAAGRGLQLLFYSVGIGQISSEVPQNLSASRPQDRQFILSSKKLLLSDSGFYLCAWSDSTETQYFGPGTRLLVL.

CDR3 DNA sequence: TGTGCCAGCAGCGTAGCTGTTCTCGGCTCGGGCACCGGGGAGCTGTTTTTT. It encodes CASSVAVLGSGTGELFF. The genes are TRBV9 and TRBJ2-2; no reliable D call. Germline-derived CDR1 and CDR2 are SGDLS and YYNGEE. The V and J ends lost 0 bases and 4 bases respectively, with 16 bases between them. CDR3 length equals 17 residues.

This sequence joins TRBV4-3 and TRBJ2-7; D may be TRBD2 (5 bases). The CDR3 totals 15 residues. Germline values: CDR1 LGHNA, CDR2 YSLEER. Trimming cost V 2 bases and J 0 bases, with 11 bases left between them. The CDR3 nucleotides are TGCGCCAGCAGCCAATCGGGAACCCACTCCTACGAGCAGTACTTC. Amino acid sequence: CASSQSGTHSYEQYF.

This chain links TRBV5-6 with TRBJ2-7; D possibly corresponds to TRBD1 (6 bases). The CDR3 spans 14 residues. CDR1 is SGHDT and CDR2 is YYEEEE in the germline V gene. The V end lost 1 base, the J end lost 4 bases, and 12 bases lay between the germline ends. The CDR3, as DNA: TGTGCCAGCAGCTTGAAAGGGGACACTTACGAGCAGTACTTC. Translating it yields CASSLKGDTYEQYF.